What follows are 9 T cell receptor beta chains derived from one specimen sequenced in a study of Tregs in tolerant kidney transplant recipients. The table came from immunoSEQ multiplex PCR; TCRdb's copy has only in-frame clones and leaves some out. This table holds some 240,000 clones, approximately 84% found once. The specimen was CD4+ T cells from blood. These receptor sequences come from a human donor in good health.

The chain has TRBV10-1 and TRBJ1-3; D not certain. V was cut by 3 bases and J by 2 bases, with 8 bases left in between. Looked up from germline, CDR1 is WNHNN and CDR2 is SYGVQD (reference sequence). The CDR3 sequence is 14 residues long. CDR3 sequence reads: CASSDRGTGNTIYF. The CDR3 nucleotides are TGCGCCAGCAGTGATCGGGGAACTGGAAACACCATATATTTT.

V usage is TRBV11-3 and J usage is TRBJ2-3; tentative D call: TRBD1 (7 bases). The V and J ends lost 5 bases and 6 bases respectively, with 9 bases between them. The germline CDR1 and CDR2 sequences are SGHNT and YENEEA. The CDR3 spans 12 residues. The CDR3 here is CASSQGGDTQYF. The CDR3 DNA reads TGTGCCAGCAGCCAGGGGGGTGATACGCAGTATTTT.

The V gene is TRBV6-9, the J gene TRBJ2-7, with TRBD2 as a possible D gene (6 bases). CDR1 and CDR2 (germline): MNHGY, SVAAGI. V lost 4 bases and J 11 bases, leaving 15 bases between the germline ends. This CDR3 has 12 residues. This chain's CDR3 is CASSSGPPGEYF. CDR3 nucleotides: TGTGCCAGCAGTTCAGGGCCCCCGGGGGAGTACTTC.

This clone was seen once. V usage is TRBV5-5 and J usage is TRBJ1-6; D uncertain. CDR3 size: 17 residues. V was trimmed by 6 bases and J by 0 bases, leaving 16 bases between them. CDR1 SGHKS and CDR2 YYEKEE come from the germline V gene (reference sequence). The CDR3 DNA reads TGTGCCAGCACCACCGCTTGGGGTGACTCCTATAATTCACCCCTCCACTTT. Its translation: CASTTAWGDSYNSPLHF.

This sequence joins TRBV5-1 and TRBJ2-5; TRBD2 agrees at 7 bases. CDR1 and CDR2 (germline): SGHRS, YFSETQ. V gave up 4 bases and J gave up 2 bases; unmatched junction bases: 14. The CDR3 runs 17 residues. The CDR3 bases are TGCGCCAGCAGCCCCCACCCAAATCTAGCGGTTCAAGAGACCCAGTACTTC. It codes for CASSPHPNLAVQETQYF.

The chain employs TRBV7-3 and TRBJ2-1; possible D gene TRBD2, 5 bases. Germline-derived CDR1 and CDR2 are SGHTA and FQGTGA. Trimming took 5 bases from V and 9 from J, leaving 11 bases between them. The CDR3 has 12 residues. The CDR3 is CASSPGFGEQFF. The DNA for the CDR3 is TGTGCCAGCAGCCCGGGGTTCGGTGAGCAGTTCTTC.

This clone has just a few counts. The chain joins TRBV5-1 to TRBJ1-2; D may be TRBD1 (5 bases). The germline CDR1 and CDR2 sequences are SGHRS and YFSETQ. This CDR3 has 14 residues. The V end lost 1 base, the J end lost 7 bases, and 14 bases lay between the germline ends. The CDR3 loop is CASSLSDPQGGYTF. CDR3 DNA: TGCGCCAGCAGCTTGAGTGACCCCCAGGGTGGCTACACCTTC.

The gene calls are TRBV19 and TRBJ2-5; D possibly uses TRBD1 or TRBD2 (5 bases each). The CDR3 loop spans 17 amino acids. Per germline, CDR1 LNHDA and CDR2 SQIVND (reference sequence). The V and J ends lost 5 bases and 0 bases respectively, with 19 bases between them. For the CDR3, the DNA is TGTGCCAGTAGTGACGAGCTGATGGGACGGAACCAAGAGACCCAGTACTTC. Encoded protein: CASSDELMGRNQETQYF.

This chain uses TRBV5-1 with TRBJ2-5; 10 bases agree with TRBD1. Per the germline V gene, CDR1 is SGHRS and CDR2 is YFSETQ. This CDR3 has 15 residues. After removal of 6 bases from V and 2 bases from J, the junction contained 7 bases not matched to a gene. The CDR3 loop is CASNRDRGRQETQYF. The CDR3 nucleotides are TGCGCCAGCAACCGAGACAGGGGGCGGCAAGAGACCCAGTACTTC. The full variable domain, in which reference TRBV5-1 and TRBJ2-5 provide the parts outside the CDR3, is KAGVTQTPRYLIKTRGQQVTLSCSPISGHRSVSWYQQTPGQGLQFLFEYFSETQRNKGNFPGRFSGRQFSNSRSEMNVSTLELGDSALYLCASNRDRGRQETQYFGPGTRLLVL.